This T cell receptor (beta chain) was retrieved from a study of cytomegalovirus exposure and HLA in healthy donors. The method was immunoSEQ multiplex PCR; TCRdb's version includes in-frame clones alone and lacks a portion of them. The repertoire holds tens of thousands of clones, with 85% to 95% as singletons. Germline lookup yields CDR1 MNHEY and CDR2 SMNVEV (reference sequence). This CDR3 is built from 14 residues. V was cut by 6 bases and J by 4 bases, with 12 bases left in between. This chain joins TRBV27 and TRBJ1-4; D unresolved. This TCR came from a man between 18 and 35 years old in good health and CMV-seronegative. What was sequenced was PBMCs. The DNA for the CDR3 is TGTGCCAGCAGCCCTTGGGCAGTTAATGAAAAACTGTTTTTT. It is translated as CASSPWAVNEKLFF. The variable domain in full, completed from reference TRBV27 and TRBJ1-4, reads EAQVTQNPRYLITVTGKKLTVTCSQNMNHEYMSWYRQDPGLGLRQIYYSMNVEVTDKGDVPEGYKVSRKEKRNFPLILESPSPNQTSLYFCASSPWAVNEKLFFGSGTQLSVL.